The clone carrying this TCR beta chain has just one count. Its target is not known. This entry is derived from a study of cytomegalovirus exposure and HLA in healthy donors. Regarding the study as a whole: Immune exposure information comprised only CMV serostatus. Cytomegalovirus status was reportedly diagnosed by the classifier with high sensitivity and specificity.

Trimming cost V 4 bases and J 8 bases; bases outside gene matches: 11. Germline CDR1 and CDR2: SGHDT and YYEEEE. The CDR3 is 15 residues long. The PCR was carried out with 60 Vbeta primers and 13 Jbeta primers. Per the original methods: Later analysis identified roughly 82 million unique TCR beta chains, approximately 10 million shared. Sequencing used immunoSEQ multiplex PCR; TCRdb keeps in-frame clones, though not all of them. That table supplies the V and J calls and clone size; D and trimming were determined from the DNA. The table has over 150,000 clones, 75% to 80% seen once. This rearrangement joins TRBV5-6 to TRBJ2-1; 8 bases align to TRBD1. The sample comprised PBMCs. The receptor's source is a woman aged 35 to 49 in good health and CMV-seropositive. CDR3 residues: CASSGVTGDGDEQFF. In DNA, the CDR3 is TGTGCCAGCAGCGGAGTGACAGGGGACGGCGATGAGCAGTTCTTC. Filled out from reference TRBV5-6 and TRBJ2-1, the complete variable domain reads DAGVTQSPTHLIKTRGQQVTLRCSPKSGHDTVSWYQQALGQGPQFIFQYYEEEERQRGNFPDRFSGHQFPNYSSELNVNALLLGDSALYLCASSGVTGDGDEQFFGPGTRLTVL.